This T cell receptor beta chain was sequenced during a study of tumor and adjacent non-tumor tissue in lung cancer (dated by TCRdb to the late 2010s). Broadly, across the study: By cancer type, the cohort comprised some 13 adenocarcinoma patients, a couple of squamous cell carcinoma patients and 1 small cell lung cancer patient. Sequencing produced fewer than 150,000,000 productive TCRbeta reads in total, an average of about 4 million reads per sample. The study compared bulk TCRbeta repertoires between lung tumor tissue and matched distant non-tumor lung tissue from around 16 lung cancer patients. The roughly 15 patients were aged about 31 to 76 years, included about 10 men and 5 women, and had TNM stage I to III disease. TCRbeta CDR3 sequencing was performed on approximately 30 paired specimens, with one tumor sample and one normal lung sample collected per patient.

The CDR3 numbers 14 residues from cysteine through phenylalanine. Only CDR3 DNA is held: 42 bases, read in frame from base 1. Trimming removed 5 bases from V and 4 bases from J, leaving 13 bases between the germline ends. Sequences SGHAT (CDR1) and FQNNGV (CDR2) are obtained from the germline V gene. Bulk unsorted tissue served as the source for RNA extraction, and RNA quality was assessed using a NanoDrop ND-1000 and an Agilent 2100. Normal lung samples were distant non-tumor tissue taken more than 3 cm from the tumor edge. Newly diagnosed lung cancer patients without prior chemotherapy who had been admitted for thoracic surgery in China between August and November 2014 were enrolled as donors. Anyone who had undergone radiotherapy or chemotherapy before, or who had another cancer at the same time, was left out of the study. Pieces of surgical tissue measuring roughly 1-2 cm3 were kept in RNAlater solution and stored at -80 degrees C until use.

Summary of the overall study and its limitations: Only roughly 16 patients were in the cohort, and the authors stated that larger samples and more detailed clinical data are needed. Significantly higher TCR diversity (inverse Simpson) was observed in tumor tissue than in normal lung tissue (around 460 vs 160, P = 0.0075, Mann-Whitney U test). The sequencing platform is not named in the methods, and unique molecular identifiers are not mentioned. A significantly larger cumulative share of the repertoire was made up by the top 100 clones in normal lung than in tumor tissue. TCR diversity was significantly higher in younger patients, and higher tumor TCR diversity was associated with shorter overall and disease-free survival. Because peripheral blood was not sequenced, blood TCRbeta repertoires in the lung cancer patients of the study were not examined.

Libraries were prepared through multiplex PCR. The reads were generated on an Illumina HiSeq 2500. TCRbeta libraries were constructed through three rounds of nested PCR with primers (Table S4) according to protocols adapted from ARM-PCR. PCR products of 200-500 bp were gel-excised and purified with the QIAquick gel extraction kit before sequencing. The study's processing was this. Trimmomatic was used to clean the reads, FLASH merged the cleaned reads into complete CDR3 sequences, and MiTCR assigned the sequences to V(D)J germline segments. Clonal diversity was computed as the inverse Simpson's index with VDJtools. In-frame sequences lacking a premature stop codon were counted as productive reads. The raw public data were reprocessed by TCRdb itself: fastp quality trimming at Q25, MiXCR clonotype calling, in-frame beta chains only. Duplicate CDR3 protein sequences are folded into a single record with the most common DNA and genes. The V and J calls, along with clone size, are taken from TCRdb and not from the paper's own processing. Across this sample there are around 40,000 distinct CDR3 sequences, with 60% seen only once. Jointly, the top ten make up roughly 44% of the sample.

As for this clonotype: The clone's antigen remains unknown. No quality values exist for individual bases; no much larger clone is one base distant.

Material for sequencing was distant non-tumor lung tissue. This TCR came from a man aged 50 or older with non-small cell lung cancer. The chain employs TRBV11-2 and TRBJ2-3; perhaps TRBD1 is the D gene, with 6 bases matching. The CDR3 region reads CASSPPGQPDTQYF. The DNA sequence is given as TGTGCCAGCAGCCCCCCAGGACAGCCAGATACGCAGTATTTT.